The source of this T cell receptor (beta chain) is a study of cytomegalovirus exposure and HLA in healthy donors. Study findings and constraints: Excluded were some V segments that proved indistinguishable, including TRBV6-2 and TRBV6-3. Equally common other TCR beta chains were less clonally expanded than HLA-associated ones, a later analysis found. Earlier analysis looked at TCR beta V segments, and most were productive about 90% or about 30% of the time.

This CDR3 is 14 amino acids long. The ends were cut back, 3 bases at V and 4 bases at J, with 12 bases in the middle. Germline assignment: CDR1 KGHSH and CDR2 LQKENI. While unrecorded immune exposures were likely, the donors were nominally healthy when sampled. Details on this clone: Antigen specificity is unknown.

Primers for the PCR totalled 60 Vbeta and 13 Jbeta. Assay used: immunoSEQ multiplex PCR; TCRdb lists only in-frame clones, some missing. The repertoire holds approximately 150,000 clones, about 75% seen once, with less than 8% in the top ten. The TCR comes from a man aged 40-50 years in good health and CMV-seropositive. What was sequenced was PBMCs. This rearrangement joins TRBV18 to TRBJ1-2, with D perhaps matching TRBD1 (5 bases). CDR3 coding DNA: TGTGCCAGCTCACCGGCACAGGATCTCTATGGCTACACCTTC. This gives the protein CASSPAQDLYGYTF. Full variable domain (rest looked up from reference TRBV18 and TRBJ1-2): NAGVMQNPRHLVRRRGQEARLRCSPMKGHSHVYWYRQLPEEGLKFMVYLQKENIIDESGMPKERFSAEFPKEGPSILRIQQVVRGDSAAYFCASSPAQDLYGYTFGSGTRLTVV.